This TCR beta chain was captured by sequencing in a study of T cells expressing NK-cell markers. Overall study: Repertoire data for TCR beta were derived from sorted T cells (CD3+CD56+NKG2C+, CD3+CD56+NKG2C- and CD3+CD56-NKG2C+). Seven donors tested HCMV-seropositive and one tested seronegative among the eight sequenced.

Germline V gene sequence: CDR1 KGHSH, CDR2 LQKENI. The CDR3 sequence is 14 residues long. TCRdb re-called the 5' RACE reads; every CDR3 protein appears as one record, without DNA. Here the sample table reports around 280,000 distinct CDR3 sequences. Sequencing input: blood T cells: a sorted CD56 or NKG2C T cell subset, CD4+ or CD8+ T cells, or bulk PBMC T cells (not recorded which). V usage is TRBV18 and J usage is TRBJ2-3; the D call from TCRdb, TRBD1, cannot be confirmed without DNA. This sequence was found in a man aged 18 to 35 in good health. This CDR3 is CASSPFPGADTQYF. Variable domain in full (rest from reference TRBV18 and TRBJ2-3): NAGVMQNPRHLVRRRGQEARLRCSPMKGHSHVYWYRQLPEEGLKFMVYLQKENIIDESGMPKERFSAEFPKEGPSILRIQQVVRGDSAAYFCASSPFPGADTQYFGPGTRLTVL.